Listed here are 19 T cell receptor beta chains from one sample, sequenced in a study of blood T cell repertoires in COVID-19. Data came from immunoSEQ multiplex PCR; TCRdb stores just in-frame clones and leaves some out. The table shows fewer than 350,000 clones, with roughly 89% occurring only once. The sample taken for sequencing was PBMCs or T cells enriched from blood (not recorded which). The receptors were gathered from a woman in her thirties or forties who had recovered from COVID-19.

The genes are TRBV5-6 and TRBJ2-7, with TRBD2 identical over 13 bases. There are 15 residues in the CDR3. V lost 4 bases, J lost 5 bases, and 6 bases stayed unmatched. Germline V gene lookup returns CDR1 SGHDT and CDR2 YYEEEE. CDR3 residues: CASSPGTSGVDEQYF. The CDR3 DNA reads TGTGCCAGCAGCCCGGGGACTAGCGGGGTTGACGAGCAGTACTTC. The whole variable domain, filled in from reference TRBV5-6 and TRBJ2-7, reads DAGVTQSPTHLIKTRGQQVTLRCSPKSGHDTVSWYQQALGQGPQFIFQYYEEEERQRGNFPDRFSGHQFPNYSSELNVNALLLGDSALYLCASSPGTSGVDEQYFGPGTRLTVT.

This sequence joins TRBV11-2 and TRBJ2-7, with TRBD2 matching over 14 bases. V trimming: 1 base; J trimming: 2 bases; junction bases outside the gene matches: 1. CDR1 SGHAT and CDR2 FQNNGV come from the germline V gene. There are 16 residues in the CDR3. Here the CDR3 reads CASSLAGLAGAYEQYF. The CDR3 DNA is TGTGCCAGCAGCTTAGCGGGACTAGCGGGAGCCTACGAGCAGTACTTC.

This clone appeared a single time. The chain is built from TRBV7-3 and TRBJ2-2, with TRBD2 matching 7 bases. The CDR3 is 16 residues long. Germline trimming cut 2 bases from V and 2 bases from J; bases unmatched to any gene: 5. CDR1 SGHTA and CDR2 FQGTGA come from the germline V gene. The CDR3 spells CASSLLGGVNTGELFF. Written as DNA, the CDR3 is TGTGCCAGCAGCTTACTGGGAGGGGTTAACACCGGGGAGCTGTTTTTT.

V is TRBV7-2 and J is TRBJ2-7, with TRBD1 identical over 7 bases. CDR3 length: 15 residues. CDR1 SGHTA and CDR2 FQGNSA come from the germline V gene. With 5 bases clipped from V and 4 bases from J, the junction kept 11 bases outside the gene matches. The DNA of the CDR3 is TGTGCCAGCAGCCGTGGCAGGGACAGACCATACGAGCAGTACTTC. Its translation: CASSRGRDRPYEQYF.

The chain links TRBV4-1 to TRBJ2-1, with 10 bases that match TRBD2. In germline, CDR1 is MGHRA, CDR2 YSYEKL. The V and J ends lost 5 bases and 8 bases, in that order; junction bases with no gene match: 12. The CDR3 has 16 residues. The CDR3 here is CASSSKQREGPDEQFF. DNA of the CDR3: TGCGCCAGCAGCTCCAAACAGCGGGAGGGCCCCGATGAGCAGTTCTTC.

The table lists this clone with a few counts. The chain employs TRBV5-6 and TRBJ2-2, with 9 nucleotides matching TRBD2. The CDR3 sequence is 16 residues long. The V gene end was trimmed by 0 bases and the J gene end by 3 bases; junction bases not matched to a gene: 3. Germline assignment: CDR1 SGHDT and CDR2 YYEEEE. CDR3 bases: TGTGCCAGCAGCTTGGCCACTAGCGGGTACACCGGGGAGCTGTTTTTT. Translation gives CASSLATSGYTGELFF. The entire variable domain, with the rest obtained from reference TRBV5-6 and TRBJ2-2, is as follows: DAGVTQSPTHLIKTRGQQVTLRCSPKSGHDTVSWYQQALGQGPQFIFQYYEEEERQRGNFPDRFSGHQFPNYSSELNVNALLLGDSALYLCASSLATSGYTGELFFGEGSRLTVL.

This chain links TRBV10-1 with TRBJ2-7; 9 positions match TRBD1. With 6 bases clipped from V and 6 bases from J, the junction kept 6 bases outside the gene matches. The CDR3 covers 13 residues. Per germline, CDR1 WNHNN and CDR2 SYGVQD (reference sequence). The CDR3 sequence: CASSRDRAGEQYF. The CDR3, as DNA: TGCGCCAGCAGCCGGGACAGGGCTGGCGAGCAGTACTTC.

The V call is TRBV28, the J call TRBJ2-1; 8 bases match TRBD2. J gave up 4 bases and V 6 bases, and 8 bases lay outside the gene matches. The CDR3 has 15 residues. The germline CDR1 and CDR2 sequences are MDHEN and SYDVKM. The CDR3 bases are TGTGCCAGCAGGGAGAGCGGGAGTCGATACAATGAGCAGTTCTTC. Translated, it gives CASRESGSRYNEQFF.

The chain joins TRBV27 to TRBJ1-2; D unclear. CDR3 length: 15 residues. With 4 bases removed from V and 2 bases from J, the gap between germline ends came to 14 bases. Germline V lookup: CDR1 MNHEY, CDR2 SMNVEV (reference sequence). The CDR3 is CASSSSPDGNYGYTF. The CDR3, as DNA: TGTGCCAGCAGTTCCTCCCCCGACGGGAACTATGGCTACACCTTC.

V and J are TRBV27 and TRBJ2-2; tentatively, D is TRBD1 (5 bases). Trimming removed 3 bases at V and 2 bases at J, with 10 bases between. The CDR3 spans 15 residues. CDR1 and CDR2 (germline): MNHEY, SMNVEV (reference sequence). CDR3: CASSFGRVNTGELFF. In DNA form, the CDR3 reads TGTGCCAGCAGTTTTGGCAGGGTCAACACCGGGGAGCTGTTTTTT.

The J gene is TRBJ1-2, the V gene TRBV5-4; TRBD1 matches 10 bases. This CDR3 has 14 residues. V was pared by 5 bases and J by 5 bases, with 6 bases of the junction left unmatched. From germline, CDR1 is SGHNT and CDR2 YYREEE (reference sequence). CDR3 residues: CASSTGQGTYGYTF. DNA of the CDR3: TGTGCCAGCAGTACGGGACAGGGGACGTATGGCTACACCTTC. Supplemented by reference TRBV5-4 and TRBJ1-2, the full variable domain reads ETGVTQSPTHLIKTRGQQVTLRCSSQSGHNTVSWYQQALGQGPQFIFQYYREEENGRGNFPPRFSGLQFPNYSSELNVNALELDDSALYLCASSTGQGTYGYTFGSGTRLTVV.

The chain has TRBV20-1 and TRBJ1-2; 7 bases are shared with TRBD1. Trimming at V came to 3 bases and at J to 8 bases, leaving 6 bases not matched to a gene. From germline, CDR1 is DFQATT and CDR2 SNEGSKA (reference sequence). This CDR3 has 12 amino acids. CDR3 in DNA: TGCAGTGCTAGTCCAGGGGGTACGGGCTACACCTTC. Translation gives CSASPGGTGYTF.

The CDR3 nucleotides read TGTGCCAGCAGGGACATTGGACTAGCGGGAGCTGAGCAGTTCTTC. Translating gives CASRDIGLAGAEQFF. V usage is TRBV2 and J usage is TRBJ2-1, with 13 bases matching TRBD2. The CDR3 consists of 15 residues. With 6 bases clipped from V and 9 bases from J, the junction kept 8 bases outside the gene matches. In germline, CDR1 is SNHLY, CDR2 FYNNEI.

This sequence joins TRBV18 and TRBJ2-5; tentatively, D is TRBD2 (6 bases). V shed 3 bases and J shed 3 bases, with 8 bases lying between them. Germline CDR1 KGHSH, CDR2 LQKENI. The CDR3 runs 13 residues. This CDR3 is CASSPGLEETQYF. The CDR3 DNA reads TGTGCCAGCTCACCGGGACTTGAAGAGACCCAGTACTTC. Full variable domain (outside the CDR3, taken from reference TRBV18 and TRBJ2-5): NAGVMQNPRHLVRRRGQEARLRCSPMKGHSHVYWYRQLPEEGLKFMVYLQKENIIDESGMPKERFSAEFPKEGPSILRIQQVVRGDSAAYFCASSPGLEETQYFGPGTRLLVL.

The genes are TRBV18 and TRBJ2-7; D gene uncertain. V dropped 1 base and J dropped 3 bases, with 10 bases sitting between them. The CDR3 extends over 14 amino acids. Germline CDR1 KGHSH, CDR2 LQKENI. CDR3 in DNA: TGTGCCAGCTCACCACAGAACTCTAACTACGAGCAGTACTTC. This gives the protein CASSPQNSNYEQYF.

This clone came up once. The chain employs TRBV6-5 and TRBJ1-6; the match to TRBD1 covers 7 bases. CDR3 length equals 15 residues. Trimming removed 0 bases from V and 10 bases from J; junction bases left unmatched: 6. Germline V CDR1 and CDR2: MNHEY, SVGAGI. The CDR3 loop is CASSYSRTGNSPLHF. In DNA form, the CDR3 reads TGTGCCAGCAGTTACTCTCGGACAGGAAACTCACCCCTCCACTTT.

The chain couples TRBV2 to TRBJ1-1; no clear D gene. Germline V gene sequence: CDR1 SNHLY, CDR2 FYNNEI. V was trimmed by 5 bases and J by 1 base, leaving 14 bases between them. This CDR3 comprises 15 residues. As DNA, the CDR3 is TGTGCCAGCAGTCCACCAACGACATGGAACACTGAAGCTTTCTTT. It translates to CASSPPTTWNTEAFF.

This chain connects TRBV2 to TRBJ1-1; D remains unclear. The CDR3 totals 13 residues. Germline V lookup: CDR1 SNHLY, CDR2 FYNNEI. Trimming pared 3 bases from V and 0 bases from J, leaving 5 bases between. The CDR3 region has the DNA TGTGCCAGCAGTGACAGATTGAACACTGAAGCTTTCTTT. Its protein product is CASSDRLNTEAFF.

J is TRBJ1-2 and V is TRBV29-1; D call uncertain. V lost 0 bases to trimming and J lost 4 bases, with 9 bases between them. The germline gives CDR1 SQVTM, CDR2 ANQGSEA. This CDR3 comprises 13 residues. The CDR3 DNA reads TGCAGCGTTGAAGATCTTCCGGGCTATGGCTACACCTTC. This codes for CSVEDLPGYGYTF.